The sample holds one count of the clone carrying this TCR beta chain. Germline V gene data show CDR1 as SGHVS and CDR2 as FQNEAQ. The CDR3 loop spans 12 amino acids. Between the trimmed V and J ends, which lost 5 bases and 3 bases, there was a span of 7 bases. These data come from a study of T cell changes during pregnancy in multiple sclerosis. The table came from immunoSEQ multiplex PCR; TCRdb's copy has only in-frame clones and leaves some out. The repertoire holds about 62,000 clones, with around 93% as singletons. The TCR originated in a female donor with multiple sclerosis, enrolled in a pregnancy study. Sequencing was performed on CD8+ T cells from peripheral blood mononuclear cells, taken in the second trimester of pregnancy. This chain uses TRBV7-8 with TRBJ2-5; D not resolved. As DNA, the CDR3 is TGTGCCAGCAGCGATAACAAAGAGACCCAGTACTTC. Residues: CASSDNKETQYF.